This passage covers 13 T cell receptor beta chains from one sample sequenced in a study of T cells in Graves' hyperthyroidism and ophthalmopathy. RNA transcripts provided the source from which TCR beta CDR3 regions were amplified. An initial round of RT-PCR targeting the TCR CDR3 relied on the HTBI primer set. TCRdb reanalysed the multiplex PCR reads using MiXCR and keeps one entry per CDR3 protein. Of 500,000 to 600,000 distinct CDR3 sequences listed, 40% to 55% are singletons. What was sequenced was peripheral blood or thyroid tissue (not recorded which). Every receptor here comes from an adult woman with Graves' disease, either hyperthyroidism or ophthalmopathy (not recorded which).

This sequence joins TRBV24-1 and TRBJ2-2; 9 bases agree with TRBD2. The CDR3 has 16 amino acids. J was trimmed by 6 bases and V by 3 bases; bases with no gene match: 7. CDR1 is KGHDR, CDR2 SFDVKD, per germline. CDR3 sequence (DNA): TGTGCCACCAGTGATCCTGGCGCGGGAGGGGCCGGGGAGCTGTTTTTT. Translated: CATSDPGAGGAGELFF.

This clonotype was detected only a few times. The chain links TRBV5-1 to TRBJ1-1; D is ambiguous. The CDR3 sequence is 14 residues long. From germline, CDR1 is SGHRS and CDR2 YFSETQ. With 4 bases removed from V and 4 bases from J, the gap between germline ends came to 14 bases. The CDR3 is CASSHDRALTEAFF. The CDR3, as DNA: TGCGCCAGCAGCCACGATCGGGCCCTCACTGAAGCTTTCTTT.

This clonotype was counted at least ten times. V and J are TRBV15 and TRBJ1-3; the D gene is possibly TRBD1 (5 bases). V gave up 0 bases and J gave up 0 bases, with 9 bases separating them. The germline CDR1 and CDR2 sequences are LNHNV and YYDKDF (reference sequence). The CDR3 has 16 residues. The CDR3: CATSRDSQVSGNTIYF. The CDR3 nucleotides read TGTGCCACCAGCAGAGATTCACAGGTCTCTGGAAACACCATATATTTT.

This clonotype was detected ten times or more. The rearrangement links TRBV7-9 to TRBJ1-5, with unresolved D. Germline V gene sequence: CDR1 SEHNR, CDR2 FQNEAQ (reference sequence). The CDR3 extends over 15 amino acids. V was clipped by 1 base and J by 5 bases, with 12 bases between them. The CDR3 nucleotides read TGTGCCAGCAGCTTAGACTCCCCAGGTGATCAGCCCCAGCATTTT. Its protein is CASSLDSPGDQPQHF.

This clonotype was recorded at least ten times. The chain uses TRBV19 and TRBJ1-4; 8 bases map to TRBD1. This CDR3 spans 15 amino acids. In germline, CDR1 is LNHDA, CDR2 SQIVND (reference sequence). CDR3 bases: TGTGGCACACGGCAGGGGGCCGTCGGGCAGGAAAAACTGTTTTTT. The encoded protein is CGTRQGAVGQEKLFF.

This clonotype was detected many times. This chain connects TRBV20-1 to TRBJ1-2; TRBD1 aligns across 7 bases. The CDR3 extends over 15 amino acids. Germline V gene data show CDR1 as DFQATT and CDR2 as SNEGSKA (reference sequence). V lost 3 bases and J lost 4; bases outside the gene matches: 11. CDR3 loop: CSASRDRANSYGYTF. CDR3 nucleotide sequence: TGCAGTGCTAGCCGGGACAGAGCCAACTCCTATGGCTACACCTTC.

In nucleotides, the CDR3 is TGTGCCAGCAGCTCTAATCCCTGGACCTACGAGCAGTACTTC. It specifies CASSSNPWTYEQYF. The V gene is TRBV7-9, the J gene TRBJ2-7; D unresolved. The germline gives CDR1 SEHNR, CDR2 FQNEAQ (reference sequence). V was trimmed by 4 bases and J by 2 bases, leaving 12 bases between them. The CDR3 loop spans 14 amino acids.

In its sample, this clonotype was seen many times. This chain links TRBV10-3 with TRBJ1-5; a weak D match, TRBD1 (6 bases). The CDR3 is made up of 16 amino acids. Between the trimmed V and J ends, which lost 11 bases and 0 bases, there was a span of 20 bases. CDR1 and CDR2 from the germline V gene are ENHRY and SYGVKD. CDR3 residues: CADPGHKAYSNQPQHF. The CDR3, as DNA: TGTGCCGATCCGGGACACAAGGCCTATAGCAATCAGCCCCAGCATTTT.

J is TRBJ2-7 and V is TRBV29-1; D uncertain. Trimming left V 5 bases short and J 2 bases short, with 10 bases between. There are 12 residues in the CDR3. The V gene's germline CDR1 is SQVTM and CDR2 ANQGSEA. The CDR3 DNA follows: TGCAGCGTTAAACCGGGCCCCTACGAGCAGTACTTC. Encoded protein: CSVKPGPYEQYF.

The CDR3 is CASSLTPQAGNGYTF. The CDR3 bases are TGTGCCAGCAGCTTAACCCCCCAGGCAGGGAATGGCTACACCTTC. The chain links TRBV7-3 to TRBJ1-2; weak D call: TRBD1 (5 bases). The germline V gene has CDR1 SGHTA and CDR2 FQGTGA. This CDR3 is 15 amino acids long. The V gene lost 0 bases and the J gene lost 6 bases, with 14 bases spanning the gap.

This clonotype was recorded once. J is TRBJ1-5 and V is TRBV20-1, with TRBD1 matching over 11 bases. The CDR3 runs to 19 residues. V shed 6 bases, J shed 2 bases, and the junction held 18 bases outside the gene matches. Germline V CDR1 and CDR2: DFQATT, SNEGSKA (reference sequence). CDR3: CSAVAAGQGATAGNQPQHF. Written as DNA, the CDR3 is TGCAGTGCCGTTGCGGCCGGACAGGGGGCAACGGCGGGCAATCAGCCCCAGCATTTT.

This clonotype occurred many times. This chain links TRBV9 with TRBJ2-7; 10 positions match TRBD2. Germline CDR1 reads SGDLS; CDR2 reads YYNGEE. CDR3 length: 15 residues. V shed 0 bases and J 3 bases; nucleotides not matched to a gene: 3. CDR3 sequence (DNA): TGTGCCAGCAGCGTAGCGGGGACTAGCGACTACGAGCAGTACTTC. Protein: CASSVAGTSDYEQYF.

This chain uses TRBV24-1 with TRBJ1-2, with D maybe TRBD1 (5 bases). This CDR3 contains 16 residues. Germline-derived CDR1 and CDR2 are KGHDR and SFDVKD. The V end lost 3 bases, the J end lost 2 bases, and 15 bases lay between the germline ends. The CDR3, as DNA: TGTGCCACCAGTGATCCGGGAGCGGGGCCAAACTATGGCTACACCTTC. It translates to CATSDPGAGPNYGYTF.